This entry describes one TCR beta chain. Which antigen it targets is not known. Base quality data are lacking; no much larger clone is found one base away. This entry belongs to a study of T cells in Graves' hyperthyroidism and ophthalmopathy (dated by TCRdb to about 2019). About the full investigation: Peripheral blood samples were taken at the time of initial diagnosis, prior to any treatment. To identify TCR V-J signatures that set the groups apart, the researchers used a discovery cohort of 100 patients, made up of roughly 40 with Graves' ophthalmopathy and 55 to 65 with stable Graves' hyperthyroidism. Whether ophthalmopathy could be predicted prospectively was tested in an independent validation cohort made up of fewer than 20 hyperthyroidism patients plus 17 patients who later progressed to ophthalmopathy. The 100 discovery patients were divided at random into training and test sets in a 7:3 ratio. In addition, the study compared T-cell repertoires in thyroid tissue and in blood from roughly six Graves' hyperthyroidism patients. After blood sampling, hyperthyroidism patients were treated with methimazole at a starting dose of 30 mg daily, and ophthalmopathy patients were treated with high-dose intravenous methylprednisolone. According to the paper, TCR Vbeta CDR3 sequencing was carried out on 135 peripheral blood samples, which came from approximately 43 ophthalmopathy, around 74 hyperthyroidism and about 17 progressor patients. Here is what the overall study found, with its caveats: A 13 V-J signature model separated ophthalmopathy from stable hyperthyroidism, with just over 85% sensitivity and 81.08% specificity in cross-validation and 80%/75% in testing. No statistical method was used to set the sample size in advance, and investigators knew the group allocation. Most expanded thyroid clonotypes (frequency above 0.001) were also found in blood, which suggests that blood repertoires may mirror thyroid immune responses. In validation, the model predicted progression to ophthalmopathy a median of approximately 6.3 months before onset, with over 60% sensitivity and 72.22% specificity.

The junction shows trimming of 3 bases on V and 0 bases on J, plus 3 bases between the germline ends. CDR1 and CDR2 are read off the germline V gene as SGHAT and FQNNGV. The cysteine opens and the phenylalanine closes a CDR3 of 13 amino acids. The only DNA kept is the CDR3, 39 bases in frame from the first base. Hyperthyroidism patients were newly diagnosed, with disease duration under 2 months, and aged 18 to 65 years. Any patient with an uncontrolled infection, another autoimmune disease, pregnancy or lactation was excluded. Diagnoses were established on the basis of clinical symptoms, serum thyroxine and TRAb, thyroid ultrasound, and orbital computed tomography. For progressor patients, blood was drawn at the first diagnosis of hyperthyroidism, before any ophthalmopathy symptoms had appeared. Ficoll-Paque density gradient centrifugation was used to isolate PBMCs from approximately 10 ml of fresh peripheral blood. Patients classed as progressors first received a Graves' hyperthyroidism diagnosis and then went on to develop ophthalmopathy during follow-up. Total RNA was extracted using Trizol reagent, and RNA quality was assessed on an Agilent 2100 Bioanalyzer.

The TCR beta CDR3 regions were amplified from the RNA transcripts. A first-round RT-PCR of the TCR CDR3 used the HTBI primer set with the Qiagen OneStep RT-PCR kit. The libraries were constructed in a second round of multiplex PCR and then size-selected and purified. Paired-end sequencing of the libraries was performed with 100 bp reads on an Illumina HiSeq2000. The study's own analysis went as follows. Raw data were processed with SOAPnuke, discarding reads with adapters, uncalled bases, mean Phred below 15, or no exact constant-primer or identifier match. COPE v1.2.5 was used to merge the high-quality paired reads, and each unique nucleotide sequence was defined as a clonotype. MiTCR v1.1 was used to align the clonotypes against IMGT TRBV, TRBD and TRBJ reference segments. The analysis was restricted to V-J combinations with a frequency above 0.0001, which together covered about 99% of the repertoires. The TCS score was defined as F50 (clonal expansion) divided by E x V (chaos), with BLOSUM62-based TCRdist calculated between CDR3 peptides within each V-J. Welch's t-statistics and random forest reduced 500 to 650 V-J features to about 12, which were used in a naive Bayes classifier (R e1071). TCRdb trimmed public reads at Q25 via fastp, called clones via MiXCR and kept in-frame beta chains. Identical CDR3 proteins give one entry, which carries the most common genes and DNA. The V and J calls and clone size are TCRdb's, not the authors'. The sample profile shows fewer than 300,000 distinct CDR3 sequences; 25% to 30% of them were found once. More than 25% of the sample is in the top ten clones.

The receptor was isolated from a middle-aged man with Graves' hyperthyroidism that later progressed to Graves' ophthalmopathy. The rearranged chain carries TRBV11-2 and TRBJ1-5; no confident D gene assignment can be made. The material sequenced was blood. The sequenced DNA: TGTGCCAGCAGCTTCCATAGCAATCAGCCCCAGCATTTT. It encodes CASSFHSNQPQHF.